This T cell receptor (beta chain) was observed in a study of cytomegalovirus exposure and HLA in healthy donors. In the case of this clone: No antigen is known for it.

V trimming: 2 bases; J trimming: 7 bases; junction bases outside the gene matches: 7. Germline-derived CDR1 and CDR2 are SGHRS and YFSETQ. This CDR3 region has 16 residues. Amplification used 60 Vbeta primers and 13 Jbeta primers. Generated by immunoSEQ multiplex PCR, the TCRdb table keeps only in-frame clones and is missing some. The sample holds around 180,000 clones, approximately 80% seen once. Study-wide results and limits: Later findings reportedly placed an Asian-associated ancestry cluster below the approximately 670-donor mean for N-insertions. The authors later linked a missense DCLRE1C variant to TCR beta V- and J-gene trimming. In a later analysis, most CMV-associated TCR beta chains appeared HLA-restricted.

The chain recombines TRBV5-1 with TRBJ1-6; TRBD1 matches at 9 bases. The sequenced material came from PBMCs. This clonotype was sampled from a young man in good health and CMV-seronegative. This CDR3 is CASSLKQGARNSPLHF. The CDR3 DNA is TGCGCCAGCAGCTTAAAACAGGGGGCCCGAAATTCACCCCTCCACTTT.